This passage covers 19 T cell receptor beta chains from one sample sequenced in a study of identical twins. TCRdb re-derived calls from the 5' RACE reads in MiXCR, one entry per CDR3 protein. The table shows 500,000 to 650,000 distinct CDR3 sequences, with 20% to 25% occurring only once. These sequences were also reported in another study, on yellow fever vaccine responses in identical twins.

Sample: CD4+ T cells sorted from blood. Receptors were obtained from a woman between 18 and 29 years old in good health.

V usage is TRBV7-2 and J usage is TRBJ1-1, with D tentatively TRBD1 (6 bases). V lost 3 bases, J lost 4 bases, and 9 bases lay in between. The length of the CDR3 is 13 residues. The germline V gene encodes CDR1 SGHTA and CDR2 FQGNSA. CDR3 in amino acids: CASSFTGTTEAFF. CDR3 DNA sequence: TGTGCCAGCAGCTTTACAGGGACCACTGAAGCTTTCTTT.

The J gene is TRBJ2-1, the V gene TRBV10-3; 15 bases are shared with TRBD2. This CDR3 region has 15 residues. The ends lost 5 bases at V and 7 bases at J; junction bases unmatched: 3. Germline values: CDR1 ENHRY, CDR2 SYGVKD. The CDR3 reads CAISTGLAGGNEQFF. The CDR3 bases are TGTGCCATCAGTACGGGACTAGCGGGAGGTAATGAGCAGTTCTTC.

This clonotype was counted between two and nine times. This rearrangement joins TRBV5-1 to TRBJ2-2, with no clear D. Germline V CDR1 and CDR2: SGHRS, YFSETQ. The CDR3 runs 14 residues. Trimming took 5 bases from V and 5 from J, leaving 13 bases between them. The CDR3 is CASRRLTLTGELFF. The CDR3 region has the DNA TGCGCCAGCAGACGGCTGACGTTGACCGGGGAGCTGTTTTTT.

This sequence joins TRBV5-1 and TRBJ1-2; tentative D call: TRBD1 (6 bases). The CDR3 is 14 residues long. CDR1 and CDR2 from the germline V gene are SGHRS and YFSETQ. V was cut by 0 bases and J by 7 bases, with 13 bases left in between. This chain's CDR3 is CASSLGQAAGGYTF. As DNA, the CDR3 is TGCGCCAGCAGCTTGGGACAGGCCGCGGGTGGCTACACCTTC.

The rearrangement joins TRBV20-1 to TRBJ2-3; no clear D gene. This CDR3 spans 11 amino acids. V lost 6 bases and J 4 bases, leaving 8 bases between the germline ends. Germline V gene lookup returns CDR1 DFQATT and CDR2 SNEGSKA (reference sequence). The CDR3 is CSAPRADTQYF. The CDR3 nucleotides read TGCAGTGCCCCCCGAGCAGATACGCAGTATTTT.

The chain combines TRBV12-3 or TRBV12-4 with TRBJ1-4, with TRBD1 identical over 7 bases. CDR3 length: 16 amino acids. The junction had 14 bases not matched to a gene; V was cut back by 5 bases and J by 8 bases. The CDR3, as DNA: TGTGCCAGCAGTCTCACCCGGACAGGAGGAGAGGAAAAACTGTTTTTT. This encodes CASSLTRTGGEEKLFF.

This clonotype was recorded only once. The rearrangement joins TRBV14 to TRBJ2-3; 10 nucleotides agree with TRBD2. The CDR3 runs 17 residues. Germline V lookup: CDR1 SGHDN, CDR2 FVKESK. V lost 0 bases and J lost 7; bases outside the gene matches: 10. The CDR3: CASSQDPSGRVVYTQYF. The DNA for the CDR3 is TGTGCCAGCAGCCAAGATCCTAGCGGGAGAGTGGTTTATACGCAGTATTTT. Variable domain in full (rest from reference TRBV14 and TRBJ2-3): EAGVTQFPSHSVIEKGQTVTLRCDPISGHDNLYWYRRVMGKEIKFLLHFVKESKQDESGMPNNRFLAERTGGTYSTLKVQPAELEDSGVYFCASSQDPSGRVVYTQYFGPGTRLTVL.

The V and J genes are TRBV6-1 and TRBJ1-1, with D tentatively TRBD1 (6 bases). The CDR3 sequence is 14 residues long. The V end lost 4 bases, the J end lost 5 bases, and 14 bases lay between the germline ends. Germline CDR1 and CDR2: MNHNS and SASEGT. The CDR3 protein is CASSGNRVGTEAFF. The CDR3 DNA is TGTGCCAGCAGTGGGAACAGGGTAGGGACTGAAGCTTTCTTT.

A few counts support this clonotype. This chain links TRBV28 with TRBJ1-1, with a weak D call TRBD1 (6 bases). CDR1 is MDHEN and CDR2 is SYDVKM in the germline V gene. The V and J ends lost 6 bases and 2 bases respectively, with 10 bases between them. The CDR3 has 13 residues. CDR3 sequence reads: CASRKTGNTEAFF. In DNA form, the CDR3 reads TGTGCCAGCAGAAAGACAGGAAACACTGAAGCTTTCTTT. The full variable domain, in which reference TRBV28 and TRBJ1-1 provide the parts outside the CDR3, is DVKVTQSSRYLVKRTGEKVFLECVQDMDHENMFWYRQDPGLGLRLIYFSYDVKMKEKGDIPEGYSVSREKKERFSLILESASTNQTSMYLCASRKTGNTEAFFGQGTRLTVV.

The genes are TRBV9 and TRBJ1-2; 7 nucleotides line up with TRBD1. The junction had 13 bases not matched to a gene; V was cut back by 0 bases and J by 8 bases. The germline V gene has CDR1 SGDLS and CDR2 YYNGEE. This CDR3 has 16 residues. The CDR3 DNA follows: TGTGCCAGCAGCGTAGTTGAAGGGGGCAATTGGGAGGGCTACACCTTC. Protein: CASSVVEGGNWEGYTF.

The chain combines TRBV5-1 with TRBJ2-1, with 12 bases aligning to TRBD1. Germline V lookup: CDR1 SGHRS, CDR2 YFSETQ. V lost 1 base and J lost 10; bases outside the gene matches: 6. CDR3 size: 15 residues. CDR3: CASSLWGQGAGEQFF. CDR3 nucleotides: TGCGCCAGCAGCTTGTGGGGACAGGGGGCTGGAGAGCAGTTCTTC.

The J gene is TRBJ1-1, the V gene TRBV20-1; D gene unclear. This CDR3 region has 12 residues. V lost 0 bases and J lost 3, with 5 bases in between. Germline-derived CDR1 and CDR2 are DFQATT and SNEGSKA (reference sequence). DNA of the CDR3: TGCAGTGCTAGAGATGGGGACACTGAAGCTTTCTTT. It is translated as CSARDGDTEAFF.

This clonotype was observed a handful of times. The chain is built from TRBV12-3 or TRBV12-4 and TRBJ2-5; 9 bases match TRBD1. This CDR3 comprises 15 residues. The J segment lost 1 base and the V segment lost 0 bases, leaving 0 bases of the junction unmatched. Here the CDR3 reads CASSLATGGQETQYF. In nucleotides, the CDR3 is TGTGCCAGCAGTTTAGCGACAGGGGGCCAAGAGACCCAGTACTTC.

This clonotype was observed a few times. V and J are TRBV7-9 and TRBJ2-2; D perhaps matches TRBD1 (5 bases). The ends were cut back, 5 bases at V and 0 bases at J, with 13 bases in the middle. The CDR3 covers 16 residues. Germline V gives CDR1 SEHNR, CDR2 FQNEAQ (reference sequence). The CDR3 here is CASSPWTFANTGELFF. Written as DNA, the CDR3 is TGTGCCAGCAGCCCGTGGACATTCGCGAACACCGGGGAGCTGTTTTTT.

This clonotype has only a few counts. V and J are TRBV27 and TRBJ2-1; tentative D call: TRBD1 (6 bases). CDR1 and CDR2 from the germline V gene are MNHEY and SMNVEV (reference sequence). The V end lost 7 bases, the J end lost 2 bases, and 15 bases lay between the germline ends. This CDR3 region has 15 residues. Here the CDR3 DNA reads TGTGCCAGCACCAAAAATCGGGACACCTACAATGAGCAGTTCTTC. Protein product: CASTKNRDTYNEQFF.

V gene TRBV5-5 combines with J gene TRBJ1-5, with D perhaps matching TRBD1 (5 bases). The CDR3 is made up of 15 amino acids. V gave up 1 base and J gave up 4 bases, with 12 bases separating them. Germline CDR1 SGHKS, CDR2 YYEKEE (reference sequence). CDR3 sequence: CASSLRDVENQPQHF. In DNA, the CDR3 is TGTGCCAGCAGCTTGAGGGACGTCGAAAATCAGCCCCAGCATTTT.

The rearrangement joins TRBV20-1 to TRBJ2-3; D is tentatively TRBD1 or TRBD2 (5 bases each). The CDR3 spans 12 residues. CDR1 and CDR2 (germline): DFQATT, SNEGSKA (reference sequence). CDR3 nucleotides: TGCGCCCGGGACGCCTGGCACGATACGCAGTATTTT. Protein product: CARDAWHDTQYF.

This clonotype has a handful of counts. V usage is TRBV5-1 and J usage is TRBJ1-2, with 7 bases aligning to TRBD1. The V segment lost 5 bases and the J segment 5 bases; nucleotides outside the gene matches: 9. The V gene's germline CDR1 is SGHRS and CDR2 YFSETQ. The CDR3 length is 14 residues. The CDR3 bases are TGCGCCAGCAGTTACGGGACAGCATTTTATGGCTACACCTTC. Its protein is CASSYGTAFYGYTF. The whole variable domain, remainder taken from reference TRBV5-1 and TRBJ1-2, is KAGVTQTPRYLIKTRGQQVTLSCSPISGHRSVSWYQQTPGQGLQFLFEYFSETQRNKGNFPGRFSGRQFSNSRSEMNVSTLELGDSALYLCASSYGTAFYGYTFGSGTRLTVV.

This chain connects TRBV18 to TRBJ2-7; D is undetermined. The germline CDR1 and CDR2 sequences are KGHSH and LQKENI. This CDR3 contains 16 residues. V lost 0 bases to trimming and J lost 6 bases, with 18 bases between them. In nucleotides, the CDR3 is TGTGCCAGCTCACCACCGGGTGTTAGTCGGGTCTCCGAGCAGTACTTC. Translated: CASSPPGVSRVSEQYF.